A selection of T cell receptor beta chains follows, all from one sample in a study of T-cell memory formation after mild COVID-19. TCRdb reanalysed the 5' RACE reads using MiXCR and keeps one entry per CDR3 protein. The data contain 200,000 or so distinct CDR3 sequences, around 9.1% of them seen just once; the ten biggest clones take up 3.5% to 4%. Material for sequencing was PBMCs or a T cell subset sorted from them (not recorded which). These receptors all come from a man aged 18 to 35 who had mild COVID-19 (a few samples of this study predate the infection). Cell type and time point are not known. CDR3s include the opening cysteine and the closing phenylalanine or tryptophan. Clone size is stated in some rows and not others, as once, few, many or a class when expanded.

abundance	v_gene	j_gene	CDR3aa
-	TRBV2	TRBJ2-2	CASTLTTGELFF
few	TRBV7-2	TRBJ1-1	CATSAGRNTEAFF
-	TRBV20-1	TRBJ2-2	CSARPILGTGELFF
many	TRBV7-3	TRBJ2-2	CASSLGSTGELFF
-	TRBV11-2	TRBJ2-5	CASSLGWSSDIRTQYF
many	TRBV20-1	TRBJ2-5	CSASETSGGQTQYF
few	TRBV10-1	TRBJ2-1	CASSEWGTGGYNEQFF
-	TRBV7-2	TRBJ2-1	CASSLALAGGHQFF
few	TRBV7-2	TRBJ2-5	CASSSNPGAETQYF
few	TRBV5-4	TRBJ1-4	CASSAGQRNEKLFF
-	TRBV20-1	TRBJ2-3	CSASGADTTDTQYF
few	TRBV2	TRBJ2-7	CASSGDSTYEQYF
few	TRBV5-1	TRBJ1-1	CASSWGQGPGAFF
few	TRBV4-3	TRBJ1-4	CASSWGNGEKLFF
-	TRBV11-2	TRBJ1-5	CASSMGGTGGRWGNQPQHF
few	TRBV25-1	TRBJ1-3	CASSDSRDRGNTIYF
few	TRBV20-1	TRBJ1-1	CSARRTSMNTEAFF
-	TRBV5-4	TRBJ2-1	CASSLALVGIYNEQFF
many	TRBV12-3/TRBV12-4	TRBJ2-2	CASSLAGTGELFF
many	TRBV6-5	TRBJ1-2	CASSYSGQTLNYGYTF